The 6 T cell receptor beta chains presented below share a single source sample, sequenced in a study of human T cells and chemical hapten exposure. Stated time point: pre-sensitization, week 0. Noted treatment: therapeutic diphenylcyclopropenone sensitization with weekly scalp DPC. TCRdb analysed the RACE reads with MiXCR anew, one entry per CDR3 protein. The table has 380,000 or so distinct CDR3 sequences, around 5.5% seen once. This specimen was whole blood, taken in connection with sensitization to the hapten diphenylcyclopropenone (DPC). All receptors come from a woman under 30 with alopecia areata. Some clones in this sample may be carry-over from other donors' samples.

The sample holds many counts of this clonotype. V usage is TRBV12-3 or TRBV12-4 and J usage is TRBJ2-1, with D perhaps TRBD2 (5 bases). Deletions cut 3 bases from V and 0 bases from J, with 12 bases between. This CDR3 has 16 residues. CDR3 residues: CASSFRGVYSYNEQFF. The CDR3 bases are TGTGCCAGCAGTTTTCGGGGAGTCTACTCCTACAATGAGCAGTTCTTC.

This clonotype appeared a few times. The chain combines TRBV9 with TRBJ2-7; D is undetermined. From germline, CDR1 is SGDLS and CDR2 YYNGEE. CDR3 length: 12 residues. V gave up 3 bases and J gave up 1 base, with 5 bases separating them. CDR3 sequence reads: CASSGKSYEQYF. The CDR3 DNA is TGTGCCAGCAGCGGGAAGTCCTACGAGCAGTACTTC.

The table lists this clonotype with many counts. CDR3 nucleotide sequence: TGTGCCAGCAGCTCCGGGACAGTTAATTCACCCCTCCACTTT. It specifies CASSSGTVNSPLHF. The chain combines TRBV5-4 with TRBJ1-6; 7 bases fit TRBD1. Germline trimming cut 3 bases from V and 6 bases from J; bases unmatched to any gene: 3. The CDR3 contains 14 residues. Germline CDR1 is SGHNT and CDR2 is YYREEE (reference sequence).

The chain carries TRBV9 and TRBJ2-1; 11 positions agree with TRBD2. Trimming cost V 3 bases and J 8 bases; bases outside gene matches: 13. This CDR3 comprises 17 residues. The V gene's germline CDR1 is SGDLS and CDR2 YYNGEE. The CDR3 loop is CASSERVTSGVLDEQFF. CDR3 DNA sequence: TGTGCCAGCAGCGAGCGGGTGACTAGCGGGGTCTTGGATGAGCAGTTCTTC.

The chain is built from TRBV19 and TRBJ1-2; D is unclear. V was shortened by 3 bases and J by 6 bases, with 8 bases between the two germline ends. Germline CDR1 and CDR2: LNHDA and SQIVND (reference sequence). The CDR3 has 12 amino acids. CDR3 protein: CASSMGGDGYTF. For the CDR3, the DNA is TGTGCCAGTAGTATGGGAGGAGATGGCTACACCTTC.

Many counts were recorded for this clonotype. The chain has TRBV28 and TRBJ1-5; D perhaps matches TRBD1 (6 bases). Germline lookup yields CDR1 MDHEN and CDR2 SYDVKM. The V gene lost 5 bases and the J gene lost 0 bases, with 11 bases spanning the gap. The CDR3 length is 15 residues. Here the CDR3 DNA reads TGTGCCAGCAGTATACCGACAGGTAGCAATCAGCCCCAGCATTTT. This translates into CASSIPTGSNQPQHF.